This record concerns one T cell receptor (beta chain) sequence. Its antigen is not identified. With roughly 10 days of culture completed, CD4+ T cells were isolated. Infection with SARS-CoV-2 occurred in the person between March and December 2020, and PCR confirmed it. All participants had two doses of either the BNT162b2 or mRNA-1273 vaccine. In the cultures, half the medium was exchanged for IL-2 medium on days 3 and 7. This entry comes from a study of vaccination effects on CD4 cells after COVID-19. Across the whole study: The median interval between the second dose and post-vaccine sampling was 72 days. General observations from the study: Long after vaccination, the clones induced by infection and by vaccine shrank markedly in size.

Produced via immunoSEQ multiplex PCR; TCRdb's table is partial and in-frame only. The top ten hold 3% to 4.5% of the sample, which has 40,000 to 55,000 clones, 76% seen once. V lost 2 bases and J lost 5, with 11 bases in between. This CDR3 comprises 14 residues. Germline V gives CDR1 KGHDR, CDR2 SFDVKD. The sequences come from CD4+ T cells from PBMCs cultured without peptide, collected after COVID-19 vaccination. The sequence derives from a human donor who had a prior SARS-CoV-2 infection. The chain links TRBV24-1 to TRBJ2-5, with a possible D match to TRBD1 (6 bases). The CDR3 is CATSDSRDTETQYF. The DNA for the CDR3 is TGTGCCACCAGTGATTCCAGGGACACCGAGACCCAGTACTTC.